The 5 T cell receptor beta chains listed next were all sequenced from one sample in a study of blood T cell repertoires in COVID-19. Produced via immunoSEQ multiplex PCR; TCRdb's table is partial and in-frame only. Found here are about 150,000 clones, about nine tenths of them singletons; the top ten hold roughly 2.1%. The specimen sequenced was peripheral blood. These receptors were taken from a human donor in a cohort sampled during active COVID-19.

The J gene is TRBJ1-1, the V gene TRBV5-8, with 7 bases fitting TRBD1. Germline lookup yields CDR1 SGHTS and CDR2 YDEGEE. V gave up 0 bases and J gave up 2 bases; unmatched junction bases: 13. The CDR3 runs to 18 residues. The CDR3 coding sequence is TGTGCCAGCAGCTTGGCCGGGCAGGGGGGTCCGGCTAACACTGAAGCTTTCTTT. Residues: CASSLAGQGGPANTEAFF.

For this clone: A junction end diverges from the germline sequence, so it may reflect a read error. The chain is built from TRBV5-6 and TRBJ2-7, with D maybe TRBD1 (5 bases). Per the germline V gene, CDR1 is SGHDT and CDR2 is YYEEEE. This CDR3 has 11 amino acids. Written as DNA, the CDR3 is TGTGCCAGCAGCTTAAAACAGGCTGGGGACTTC. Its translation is CASSLKQAGDF.

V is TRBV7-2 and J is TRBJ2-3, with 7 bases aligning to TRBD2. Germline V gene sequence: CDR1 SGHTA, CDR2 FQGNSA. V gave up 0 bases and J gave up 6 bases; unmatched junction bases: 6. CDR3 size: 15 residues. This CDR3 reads CASSLAGGGLDTQYF. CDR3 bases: TGTGCCAGCAGCTTAGCGGGGGGGGGTTTGGATACGCAGTATTTT.

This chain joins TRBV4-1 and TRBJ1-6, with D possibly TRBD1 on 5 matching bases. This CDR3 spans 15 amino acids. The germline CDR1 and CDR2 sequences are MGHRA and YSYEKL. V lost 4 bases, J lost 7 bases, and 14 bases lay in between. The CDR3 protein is CASSLQGSGNSPLHF. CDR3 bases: TGCGCCAGCAGCCTGCAGGGATCGGGCAATTCACCCCTCCACTTT.

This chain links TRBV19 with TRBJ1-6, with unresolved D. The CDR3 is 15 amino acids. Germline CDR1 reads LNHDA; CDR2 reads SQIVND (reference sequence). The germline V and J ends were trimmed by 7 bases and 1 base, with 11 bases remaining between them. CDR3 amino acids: CASTSEISYNSPLHF. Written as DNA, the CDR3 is TGTGCCAGTACCTCCGAGATTTCCTATAATTCACCCCTCCACTTT.